The 30 T cell receptor beta chains below were found in one sample sequenced in a study of regulatory T cells in long-lasting Graves disease. To make TCR beta libraries, researchers used iRepertoire HTBI primers and Arm-PCR of CDR3 regions. TCRdb fed the multiplex PCR reads into MiXCR, producing one record per CDR3 protein. The sample contains a few hundred thousand distinct CDR3 sequences, about 25% of which appear only once. The time point is: persistent/refractory GD, antithyroid drugs over 5 years with positive TRAb. PBMCs were the source of the RNA used for TCR sequencing. Source: peripheral blood mononuclear cells (PBMCs), taken when the disease was refractory, from a patient treated with antithyroid drugs. The receptors derive from a female donor with Graves disease.

This clonotype was counted a few times. The chain employs TRBV5-1 and TRBJ2-2, with TRBD1 identical over 9 bases. V gave up 4 bases and J gave up 5 bases; unmatched junction bases: 6. The germline CDR1 and CDR2 sequences are SGHRS and YFSETQ. The CDR3 spans 15 residues. The CDR3 coding sequence is TGCGCCAGCAGCCGGACAGGGGAAAGAACCGGGGAGCTGTTTTTT. Amino acids: CASSRTGERTGELFF.

This clonotype was detected only a few times. The chain joins TRBV6-1 to TRBJ2-6; D possibly corresponds to TRBD1 (5 bases). Germline CDR1 is MNHNS and CDR2 is SASEGT. Trimming removed 8 bases from V and 0 bases from J, with 11 bases in between. This CDR3 spans 15 amino acids. The CDR3 sequence is CASAPDSSGANVLTF. CDR3 nucleotide sequence: TGTGCCAGCGCACCCGACAGCTCTGGGGCCAACGTCCTGACTTTC.

V and J are TRBV19 and TRBJ1-2, with TRBD1 identical over 7 bases. The CDR3 length is 13 residues. V lost 5 bases to trimming and J lost 4 bases; unmatched junction nucleotides: 4. Per germline, CDR1 LNHDA and CDR2 SQIVND (reference sequence). CDR3 in DNA: TGTGCCAGTAGTCACAGGGGAGGCTATGGCTACACCTTC. This gives the protein CASSHRGGYGYTF.

This clonotype was observed many times. The chain carries TRBV7-2 and TRBJ2-7; no definite D call. The V gene's germline CDR1 is SGHTA and CDR2 FQGNSA. V lost 2 bases to trimming and J lost 1 base, with 15 bases between them. The CDR3 length is 16 residues. CDR3 amino acids: CASSLSHRPVSYEQYF. The CDR3 nucleotides are TGTGCCAGCAGCTTATCCCACCGACCAGTATCCTACGAGCAGTACTTC. The full variable domain, rest sourced from reference TRBV7-2 and TRBJ2-7, is GAGVSQSPSNKVTEKGKDVELRCDPISGHTALYWYRQSLGQGLEFLIYFQGNSAPDKSGLPSDRFSAERTGGSVSTLTIQRTQQEDSAVYLCASSLSHRPVSYEQYFGPGTRLTVT.

The rearrangement uses TRBV7-9 and TRBJ2-7, with TRBD1 matching over 7 bases. There are 15 residues in the CDR3. CDR1 SEHNR and CDR2 FQNEAQ come from the germline V gene (reference sequence). V was clipped by 5 bases and J by 3 bases; unmatched bases: 10. CDR3 nucleotide sequence: TGTGCCAGCAGCACATCCGGGACAGTTGACTACGAGCAGTACTTC. Amino acids: CASSTSGTVDYEQYF.

This clonotype appeared a few times. This sequence joins TRBV29-1 and TRBJ1-1; 8 bases align to TRBD1. Trimming at V came to 6 bases and at J to 6 bases, leaving 9 bases not matched to a gene. Germline V lookup: CDR1 SQVTM, CDR2 ANQGSEA. This CDR3 spans 13 amino acids. CDR3 sequence reads: CSVSARGLAEAFF. The CDR3 region has the DNA TGCAGCGTATCTGCCAGGGGGCTCGCTGAAGCTTTCTTT.

This clonotype has at least ten counts. The gene calls are TRBV20-1 and TRBJ1-4; D ambiguous. The CDR3 covers 12 residues. V lost 0 bases and J 7 bases, leaving 6 bases between the germline ends. CDR1 and CDR2 (germline): DFQATT, SNEGSKA (reference sequence). The chain's CDR3 is CSAREMGEKLFF. CDR3 coding DNA: TGCAGTGCTAGAGAGATGGGTGAAAAACTGTTTTTT.

A few counts support this clonotype. The genes are TRBV2 and TRBJ2-5; TRBD1 agrees at 7 bases. Germline V CDR1 and CDR2: SNHLY, FYNNEI. The CDR3 runs to 15 residues. J lost 9 bases, V lost 8 bases, and 18 bases had no gene match. Written as DNA, the CDR3 is TGTGCCAGCCTTCCTCGGGACAGAGGCTTTTGGTCCCAGTACTTC. Residues: CASLPRDRGFWSQYF.

This clonotype has a handful of counts. The chain employs TRBV28 and TRBJ2-1; weak D call: TRBD2 (6 bases). Germline V gene lookup returns CDR1 MDHEN and CDR2 SYDVKM. The CDR3 extends over 15 amino acids. Trimming left V 5 bases short and J 7 bases short, with 18 bases between. The chain's CDR3 is CASSIRIGGRNEQFF. CDR3 bases: TGTGCCAGCAGTATCCGGATAGGAGGGAGGAATGAGCAGTTCTTC.

This clonotype was seen more than once but under ten times. The chain has TRBV6-5 and TRBJ1-1, with D maybe TRBD1 (6 bases). Germline V gene lookup returns CDR1 MNHEY and CDR2 SVGAGI. The CDR3 spans 15 residues. Trimming shortened V by 0 bases and J by 5 bases, and 13 bases separated the two germline ends. The CDR3 DNA reads TGTGCCAGCAGTTACTCGGGGGGGGCGCGGACTGAAGCTTTCTTT. Translation: CASSYSGGARTEAFF.

Remarks on this clonotype: A read error is the likely source, as a far larger clone sits one nucleotide away. This chain uses TRBV24-1 with TRBJ2-5, with 7 bases matching TRBD1. J gave up 2 bases and V 4 bases, and 3 bases lay outside the gene matches. The germline V gene has CDR1 KGHDR and CDR2 SFDVKD. This CDR3 contains 14 residues. The CDR3 DNA reads as TGTGCCACCAGTGACCCGGGACAGCAAGAGACCCAGTACTTC. It translates to CATSDPGQQETQYF.

This clonotype was seen repeatedly, ten times or more. The V and J genes are TRBV11-2 and TRBJ2-7; D gene uncertain. This CDR3 comprises 15 residues. The V end lost 0 bases, the J end lost 1 base, and 10 bases lay between the germline ends. CDR1 and CDR2 from the germline V gene are SGHAT and FQNNGV. In nucleotides, the CDR3 is TGTGCCAGCAGCTTAGATCATCGAGGTTCCTACGAGCAGTACTTC. Its translation: CASSLDHRGSYEQYF.

The CDR3 is CAYVTGSNEQFF. CDR3 in DNA: TGTGCCTACGTCACAGGGTCCAATGAGCAGTTCTTC. The chain uses TRBV30 and TRBJ2-1; a weak D match, TRBD1 (6 bases). The CDR3 is 12 residues long. V was trimmed by 7 bases and J by 6 bases, leaving 13 bases between them. The germline gives CDR1 GTSNPN, CDR2 SVGIG (reference sequence).

This clonotype was counted a few times. CDR3 loop: CASSLKEETQYF. Here the CDR3 DNA reads TGTGCCAGCAGCTTAAAGGAGGAGACCCAGTACTTC. V is TRBV7-3 and J is TRBJ2-5; D is uncertain. Trimming took off 1 base at V and 5 bases at J, with 5 bases between the two ends. This CDR3 comprises 12 residues. Germline V lookup: CDR1 SGHTA, CDR2 FQGTGA.

The V and J genes are TRBV6-2 or TRBV6-3 and TRBJ2-2; D gene uncertain. The germline CDR1 and CDR2 sequences are MNHEY and SVGEGT. The V end lost 5 bases, the J end lost 2 bases, and 6 bases lay between the germline ends. The CDR3 covers 13 residues. The CDR3 spells CASSRINTGELFF. As DNA, the CDR3 is TGTGCCAGCAGTAGAATAAACACCGGGGAGCTGTTTTTT.

In the case of this clonotype: The junction departs from the called germline gene at one end, perhaps through a read error. The V and J genes are TRBV29-1 and TRBJ2-7, with 9 bases identical to TRBD1. The CDR3 sequence is 15 residues long. CDR1 is SQVTM, CDR2 ANQGSEA, per germline. The CDR3 sequence: CSVAPGQGLSCEQYF. The CDR3 DNA follows: TGCAGCGTCGCTCCGGGACAGGGCCTCTCCTGCGAGCAGTACTTC.

There are a few counts of this clonotype. The V gene is TRBV3-2, the J gene TRBJ1-5; the table calls TRBD1, which could not be checked here. TRBV3-2 is termed a pseudogene. The length of the CDR3 is 16 residues. The CDR3 spells CASSPPRGRYDQPQHF. In DNA, the CDR3 is TGTGCCAGCAGCCCCCCGAGGGGCAGGTACGATCAGCCCCAGCATTTT.

This clonotype has a count of ten or more. The V call is TRBV2, the J call TRBJ1-5; D possibly corresponds to TRBD1 (5 bases). The CDR3 length is 14 residues. Germline V gene sequence: CDR1 SNHLY, CDR2 FYNNEI. V was cut by 3 bases and J by 4 bases, with 10 bases left in between. In DNA, the CDR3 is TGTGCCAGCAGTGATGGGGGTCGTAATCAGCCCCAGCATTTT. The encoded protein is CASSDGGRNQPQHF.

This clonotype was picked up many times. The J gene is TRBJ1-1, the V gene TRBV20-1, with D unclear. V lost 7 bases, J lost 3 bases, and 15 bases lay in between. Per the germline V gene, CDR1 is DFQATT and CDR2 is SNEGSKA (reference sequence). This CDR3 is 13 amino acids long. The CDR3 protein is CSGEGFPDTEAFF. CDR3 nucleotide sequence: TGCAGTGGGGAAGGGTTTCCCGACACTGAAGCTTTCTTT.

This clonotype was counted at least ten times. V usage is TRBV7-9 and J usage is TRBJ2-5, with 8 bases aligning to TRBD1. Germline lookup yields CDR1 SEHNR and CDR2 FQNEAQ (reference sequence). V shed 5 bases, J shed 5 bases, and the junction held 4 bases outside the gene matches. CDR3 length: 13 amino acids. For the CDR3, the DNA is TGTGCCAGCAGCCTGACAGGGGCGGAGACCCAGTACTTC. Encoded protein: CASSLTGAETQYF.

This clonotype came up a few times. The chain employs TRBV3-1 and TRBJ2-7; TRBD2 matches 8 bases. CDR1 is LGHDT, CDR2 YNNKEL, per germline (reference sequence). J lost 4 bases, V lost 1 base, and 3 bases had no gene match. This CDR3 contains 14 residues. The CDR3 sequence is CASSQVAGLYEQYF. DNA of the CDR3: TGTGCCAGCAGCCAAGTAGCGGGACTTTACGAGCAGTACTTC.

This clonotype was observed many times. The chain has TRBV15 and TRBJ1-1; D is ambiguous. The CDR3 sequence is 15 residues long. In germline, CDR1 is LNHNV, CDR2 YYDKDF (reference sequence). Trimming cost V 3 bases and J 0 bases, with 11 bases left between them. CDR3 amino acids: CATSRDTALNTEAFF. The CDR3 DNA is TGTGCCACCAGCAGGGATACAGCATTGAACACTGAAGCTTTCTTT.

This clonotype has just a few counts. The rearrangement joins TRBV19 to TRBJ1-5; the match to TRBD1 covers 9 bases. V trimming: 7 bases; J trimming: 6 bases; junction bases outside the gene matches: 7. The CDR3 sequence is 14 residues long. Germline assignment: CDR1 LNHDA and CDR2 SQIVND (reference sequence). CDR3 nucleotides: TGTGCCAGTACCACCGGGACAGGGACTCAGCCCCAGCATTTT. It is translated as CASTTGTGTQPQHF.

This chain uses TRBV10-3 with TRBJ1-1; D perhaps matches TRBD1 (5 bases). The CDR3 runs to 15 residues. Germline CDR1 and CDR2: ENHRY and SYGVKD. The ends were cut back, 1 base at V and 1 base at J, with 10 bases in the middle. CDR3 protein: CAISEFQGRNTEAFF. The CDR3 nucleotides are TGTGCCATCAGTGAGTTTCAGGGAAGGAACACTGAAGCTTTCTTT.

The chain employs TRBV19 and TRBJ2-5, with 8 nucleotides matching TRBD1. The CDR3 consists of 14 residues. Losses at the gene ends were 5 bases for V and 5 bases for J; bases not matched to a gene: 7. Germline lookup yields CDR1 LNHDA and CDR2 SQIVND (reference sequence). The CDR3, as DNA: TGTGCCAGTAGTGCCCGACAGGGGTCGGAGACCCAGTACTTC. Translating it yields CASSARQGSETQYF.

DNA of the CDR3: TGTGCCAGCAGCTTAGGACAGGGCTCTGACGAGCAGTACTTC. It codes for CASSLGQGSDEQYF. The chain recombines TRBV7-9 with TRBJ2-7; 7 bases match TRBD1. The V segment lost 1 base and the J segment 5 bases; nucleotides outside the gene matches: 5. The CDR3 runs 14 residues. Germline V gene lookup returns CDR1 SEHNR and CDR2 FQNEAQ (reference sequence).

This clonotype was observed a few times. The genes are TRBV6-2 or TRBV6-3 and TRBJ2-7, with 11 nucleotides matching TRBD2. The CDR3 has 17 residues. Germline lookup yields CDR1 MNHEY and CDR2 SVGEGT. V gave up 2 bases and J gave up 3 bases; unmatched junction bases: 9. The chain's CDR3 is CASSYPITSGSFYEQYF. The CDR3 bases are TGTGCCAGCAGTTACCCGATCACTAGCGGGAGTTTCTACGAGCAGTACTTC.

The chain uses TRBV29-1 and TRBJ1-2; perhaps TRBD1 as D (5 bases). The CDR3 contains 15 residues. The germline V gene has CDR1 SQVTM and CDR2 ANQGSEA. Trimming cost V 8 bases and J 8 bases, with 27 bases left between them. In DNA, the CDR3 is TGCAGCTCTTCGCGGCAGGGAATGGAACCTATGGGCTACACCTTC. Translating gives CSSSRQGMEPMGYTF.

This clonotype has more than one count but fewer than ten. The chain carries TRBV6-1 and TRBJ2-7; 16 positions match TRBD2. V lost 6 bases and J lost 8; bases outside the gene matches: 10. The CDR3 covers 16 residues. CDR1 is MNHNS, CDR2 SASEGT, per germline. The CDR3 DNA reads TGTGCCAGCAGCTCCGGGACTAGCGGGAGGGCCCCTCAGCAGTACTTC. It translates to CASSSGTSGRAPQQYF.

The gene calls are TRBV28 and TRBJ2-1; D could derive from TRBD1 or TRBD2 (5 bases each). V dropped 4 bases and J dropped 6 bases, with 13 bases sitting between them. The CDR3 has 14 amino acids. Per germline, CDR1 MDHEN and CDR2 SYDVKM. CDR3 sequence: CASSSGTDSNEQFF. The CDR3 DNA follows: TGTGCCAGCAGTTCCGGGACGGACTCCAATGAGCAGTTCTTC.